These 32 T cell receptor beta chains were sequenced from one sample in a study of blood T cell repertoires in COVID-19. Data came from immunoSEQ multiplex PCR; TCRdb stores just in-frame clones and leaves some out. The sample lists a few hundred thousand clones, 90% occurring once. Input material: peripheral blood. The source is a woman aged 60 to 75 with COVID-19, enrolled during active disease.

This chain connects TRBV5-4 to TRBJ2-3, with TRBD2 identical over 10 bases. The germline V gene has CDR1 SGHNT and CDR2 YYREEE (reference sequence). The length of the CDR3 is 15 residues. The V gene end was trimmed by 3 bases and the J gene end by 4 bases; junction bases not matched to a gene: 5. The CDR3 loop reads CASSYSGGTSDTQYF. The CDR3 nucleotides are TGTGCCAGCAGCTATAGCGGGGGGACGTCAGATACGCAGTATTTT.

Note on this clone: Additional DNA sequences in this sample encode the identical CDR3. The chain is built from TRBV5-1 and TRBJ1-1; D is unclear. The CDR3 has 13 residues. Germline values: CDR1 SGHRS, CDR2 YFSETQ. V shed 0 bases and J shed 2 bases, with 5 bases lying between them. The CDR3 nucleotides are TGCGCCAGCAGCTTGGCAGGAAACACTGAAGCTTTCTTT. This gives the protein CASSLAGNTEAFF.

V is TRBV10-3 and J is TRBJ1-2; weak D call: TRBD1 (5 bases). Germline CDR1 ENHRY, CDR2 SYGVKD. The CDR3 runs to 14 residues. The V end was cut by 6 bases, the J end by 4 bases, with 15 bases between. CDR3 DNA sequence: TGTGCCATCAGAAGACAGAAACCAAGCTATGGCTACACCTTC. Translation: CAIRRQKPSYGYTF.

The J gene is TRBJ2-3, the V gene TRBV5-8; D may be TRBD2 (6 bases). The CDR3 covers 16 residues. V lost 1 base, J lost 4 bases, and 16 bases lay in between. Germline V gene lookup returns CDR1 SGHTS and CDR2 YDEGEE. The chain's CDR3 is CASSLNVGPGADTQYF. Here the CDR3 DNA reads TGTGCCAGCAGCTTGAATGTGGGGCCGGGGGCAGATACGCAGTATTTT.

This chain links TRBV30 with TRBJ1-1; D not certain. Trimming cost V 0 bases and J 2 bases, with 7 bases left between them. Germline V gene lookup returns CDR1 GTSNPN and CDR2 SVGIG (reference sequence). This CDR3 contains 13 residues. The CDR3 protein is CAWSVPTNTEAFF. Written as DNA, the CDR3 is TGTGCCTGGAGTGTACCGACAAACACTGAAGCTTTCTTT.

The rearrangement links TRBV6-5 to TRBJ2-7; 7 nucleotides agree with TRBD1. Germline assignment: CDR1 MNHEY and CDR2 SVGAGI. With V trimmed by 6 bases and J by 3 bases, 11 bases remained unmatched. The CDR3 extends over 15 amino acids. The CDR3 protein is CASSYRDQGVYEQYF. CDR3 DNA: TGTGCCAGCAGCTACCGAGATCAGGGGGTCTACGAGCAGTACTTC.

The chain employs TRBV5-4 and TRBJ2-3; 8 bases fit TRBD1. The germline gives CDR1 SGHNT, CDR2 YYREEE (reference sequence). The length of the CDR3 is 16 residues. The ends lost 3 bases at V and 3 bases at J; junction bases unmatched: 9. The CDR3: CASSSAPTGVTDTQYF. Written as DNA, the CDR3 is TGTGCCAGCAGCTCCGCTCCGACAGGGGTTACAGATACGCAGTATTTT.

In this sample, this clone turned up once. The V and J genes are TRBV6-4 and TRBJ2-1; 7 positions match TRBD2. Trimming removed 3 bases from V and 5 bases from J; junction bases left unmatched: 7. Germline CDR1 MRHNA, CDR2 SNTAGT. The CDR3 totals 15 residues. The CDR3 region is CASSEGRGGDNEQFF. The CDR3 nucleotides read TGTGCCAGCAGTGAGGGCCGGGGAGGGGACAATGAGCAGTTCTTC.

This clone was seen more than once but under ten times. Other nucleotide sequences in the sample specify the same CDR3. CDR3 sequence: CASSEGRVGNQPQHF. In nucleotides, the CDR3 is TGTGCCAGCAGTGAGGGCAGGGTTGGTAATCAGCCCCAGCATTTT. The rearrangement joins TRBV6-1 to TRBJ1-5; D is perhaps TRBD1 (5 bases). This CDR3 spans 15 amino acids. The germline V gene has CDR1 MNHNS and CDR2 SASEGT. Trimming stripped 3 bases from V and 4 bases from J, with 13 bases between.

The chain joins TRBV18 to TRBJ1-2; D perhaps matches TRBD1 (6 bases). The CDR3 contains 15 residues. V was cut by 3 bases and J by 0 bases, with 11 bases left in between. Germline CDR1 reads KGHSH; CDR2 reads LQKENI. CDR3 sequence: CASSPPGVANYGYTF. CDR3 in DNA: TGTGCCAGCTCACCTCCAGGGGTGGCTAACTATGGCTACACCTTC.

CDR3 bases: TGTGCCAGCAGTCGACAGGGGCTGGAGGGCTACACCTTC. Protein sequence: CASSRQGLEGYTF. The chain couples TRBV7-3 to TRBJ1-2; TRBD1 matches at 8 bases. CDR3 length equals 13 residues. Trimming took 6 bases from V and 8 from J; bases not matched to a gene: 8. Germline CDR1 is SGHTA and CDR2 is FQGTGA.

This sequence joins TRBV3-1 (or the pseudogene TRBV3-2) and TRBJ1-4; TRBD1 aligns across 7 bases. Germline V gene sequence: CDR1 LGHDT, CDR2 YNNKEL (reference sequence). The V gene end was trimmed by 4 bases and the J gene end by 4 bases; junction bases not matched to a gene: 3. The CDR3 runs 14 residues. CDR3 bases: TGTGCCAGCAGCCCACAGGGGAATAATGAAAAACTGTTTTTT. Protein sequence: CASSPQGNNEKLFF.

CDR3 sequence reads: CASSQGTGSNSPLHF. The CDR3 DNA sequence: TGTGCCAGCAGCCAAGGGACAGGGTCTAATTCACCCCTCCACTTT. This chain joins TRBV3-1 (or the pseudogene TRBV3-2) and TRBJ1-6; TRBD1 agrees at 8 bases. This CDR3 has 15 residues. Germline V gene data show CDR1 as LGHDT and CDR2 as YNNKEL (reference sequence). Trimming at V came to 1 base and at J to 6 bases, leaving 2 bases not matched to a gene.

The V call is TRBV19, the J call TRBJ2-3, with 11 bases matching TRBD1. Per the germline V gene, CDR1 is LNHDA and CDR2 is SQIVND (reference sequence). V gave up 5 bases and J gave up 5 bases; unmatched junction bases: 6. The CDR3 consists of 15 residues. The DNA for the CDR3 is TGTGCCAGTAGTGTTACGGGACAGGGGGAAGATACGCAGTATTTT. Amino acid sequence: CASSVTGQGEDTQYF. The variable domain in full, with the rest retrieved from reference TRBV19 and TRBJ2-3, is DGGITQSPKYLFRKEGQNVTLSCEQNLNHDAMYWYRQDPGQGLRLIYYSQIVNDFQKGDIAEGYSVSREKKESFPLTVTSAQKNPTAFYLCASSVTGQGEDTQYFGPGTRLTVL.

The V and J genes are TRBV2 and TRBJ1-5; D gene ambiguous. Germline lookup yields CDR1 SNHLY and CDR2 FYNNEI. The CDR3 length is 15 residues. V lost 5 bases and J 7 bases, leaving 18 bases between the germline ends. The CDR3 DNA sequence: TGTGCCAGCAGTCCAGTAGAGGGTCGTTGGCAGCCCCAGCATTTT. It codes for CASSPVEGRWQPQHF.

The CDR3 coding sequence is TGTGCCAGCAGCCGGGGCTATAATTCACCCCTCCACTTT. Protein product: CASSRGYNSPLHF. This chain links TRBV6-6 with TRBJ1-6, with D uncertain. From germline, CDR1 is MNHNY and CDR2 SVGAGI (reference sequence). CDR3 length: 13 residues. V dropped 6 bases and J dropped 3 bases, with 6 bases sitting between them.

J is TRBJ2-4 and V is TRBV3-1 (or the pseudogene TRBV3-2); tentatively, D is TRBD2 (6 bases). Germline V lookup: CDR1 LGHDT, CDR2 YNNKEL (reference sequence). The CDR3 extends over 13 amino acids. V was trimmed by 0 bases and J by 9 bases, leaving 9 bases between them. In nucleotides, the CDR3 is TGTGCCAGCAGCCAAGATGCGGGAACCATTCAGTACTTC. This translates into CASSQDAGTIQYF.

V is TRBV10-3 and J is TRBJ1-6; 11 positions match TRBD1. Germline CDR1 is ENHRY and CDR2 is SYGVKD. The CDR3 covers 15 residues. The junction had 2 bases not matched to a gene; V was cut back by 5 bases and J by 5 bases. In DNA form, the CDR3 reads TGTGCCATCAGTAAGGGACAGGGGGATAATTCACCCCTCCACTTT. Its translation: CAISKGQGDNSPLHF.

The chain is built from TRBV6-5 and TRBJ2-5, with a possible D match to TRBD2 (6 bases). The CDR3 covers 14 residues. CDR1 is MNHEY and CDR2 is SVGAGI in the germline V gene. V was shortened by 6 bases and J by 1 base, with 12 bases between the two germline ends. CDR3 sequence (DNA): TGTGCCAGCAGCCCATGGACTACCCAAGAGACCCAGTACTTC. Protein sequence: CASSPWTTQETQYF.

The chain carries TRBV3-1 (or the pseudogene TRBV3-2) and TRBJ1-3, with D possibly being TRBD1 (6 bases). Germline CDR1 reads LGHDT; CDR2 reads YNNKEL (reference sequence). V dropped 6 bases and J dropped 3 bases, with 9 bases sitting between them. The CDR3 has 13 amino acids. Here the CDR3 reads CASRGTYGNTIYF. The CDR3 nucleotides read TGTGCCAGCAGGGGGACATATGGAAACACCATATATTTT.

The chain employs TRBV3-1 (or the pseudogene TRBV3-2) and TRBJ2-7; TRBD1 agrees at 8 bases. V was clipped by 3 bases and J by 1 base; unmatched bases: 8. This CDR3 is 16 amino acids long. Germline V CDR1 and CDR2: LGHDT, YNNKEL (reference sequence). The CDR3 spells CASSQTGQGRSYEQYF. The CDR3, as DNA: TGTGCCAGCAGCCAGACTGGACAGGGCAGGTCCTACGAGCAGTACTTC.

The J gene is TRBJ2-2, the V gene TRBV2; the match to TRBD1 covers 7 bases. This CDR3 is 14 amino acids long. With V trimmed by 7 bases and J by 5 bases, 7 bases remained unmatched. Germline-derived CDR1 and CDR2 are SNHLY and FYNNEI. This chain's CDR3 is CASTPQGSTGELFF. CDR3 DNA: TGTGCCAGCACCCCACAGGGGAGTACCGGGGAGCTGTTTTTT.

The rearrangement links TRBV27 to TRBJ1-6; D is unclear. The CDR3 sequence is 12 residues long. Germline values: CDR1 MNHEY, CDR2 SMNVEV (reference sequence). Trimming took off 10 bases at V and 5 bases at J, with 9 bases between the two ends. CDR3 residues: CATGDHNSPLHF. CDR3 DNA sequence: TGTGCCACCGGGGATCATAATTCACCCCTCCACTTT.

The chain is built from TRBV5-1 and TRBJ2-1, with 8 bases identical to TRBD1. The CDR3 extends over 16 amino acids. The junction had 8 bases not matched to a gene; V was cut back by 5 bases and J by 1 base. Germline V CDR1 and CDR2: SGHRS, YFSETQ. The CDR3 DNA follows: TGCGCCAGCAGACAGATACAGGGGGGATCCTACAATGAGCAGTTCTTC. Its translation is CASRQIQGGSYNEQFF.

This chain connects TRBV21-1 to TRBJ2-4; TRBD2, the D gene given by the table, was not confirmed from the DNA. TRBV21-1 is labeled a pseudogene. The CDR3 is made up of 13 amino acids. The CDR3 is CASSKREGNIQYF. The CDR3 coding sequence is TGTGCCAGCAGCAAAAGGGAGGGAAACATTCAGTACTTC.

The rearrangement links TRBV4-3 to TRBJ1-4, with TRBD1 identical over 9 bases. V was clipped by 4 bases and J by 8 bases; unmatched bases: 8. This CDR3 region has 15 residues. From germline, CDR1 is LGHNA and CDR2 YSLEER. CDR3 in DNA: TGCGCCAGCAGCCGAGACGGGACAGGGATGGAAAAACTGTTTTTT. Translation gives CASSRDGTGMEKLFF.

In DNA, the CDR3 is TGTGCCATCACCGGTGATCTGGGCCTTAACTATGGCTACACCTTC. This codes for CAITGDLGLNYGYTF. The rearrangement joins TRBV10-3 to TRBJ1-2; D is undetermined. The CDR3 is 15 amino acids. Germline values: CDR1 ENHRY, CDR2 SYGVKD. Trimming shortened V by 7 bases and J by 1 base, and 16 bases separated the two germline ends.

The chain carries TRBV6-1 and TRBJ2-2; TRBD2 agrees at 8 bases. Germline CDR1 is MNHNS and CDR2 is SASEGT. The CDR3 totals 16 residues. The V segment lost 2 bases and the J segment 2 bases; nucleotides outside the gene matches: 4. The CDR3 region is CASSETGGGNTGELFF. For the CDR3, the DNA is TGTGCCAGCAGTGAAACCGGGGGGGGCAACACCGGGGAGCTGTTTTTT.

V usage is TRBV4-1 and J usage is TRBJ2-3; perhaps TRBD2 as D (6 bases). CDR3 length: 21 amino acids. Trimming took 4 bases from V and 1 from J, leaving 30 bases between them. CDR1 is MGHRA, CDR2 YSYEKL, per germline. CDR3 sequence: CASSREIGLRNPLIRTDTQYF. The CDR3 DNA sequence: TGCGCCAGCAGCCGAGAAATAGGACTACGCAACCCACTCATCCGCACAGATACGCAGTATTTT.

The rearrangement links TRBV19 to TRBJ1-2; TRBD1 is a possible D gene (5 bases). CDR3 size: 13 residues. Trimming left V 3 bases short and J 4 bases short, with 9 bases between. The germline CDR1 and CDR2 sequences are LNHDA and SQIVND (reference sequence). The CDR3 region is CASSIKGAYGYTF. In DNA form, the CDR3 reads TGTGCCAGTAGTATTAAAGGGGCCTATGGCTACACCTTC.

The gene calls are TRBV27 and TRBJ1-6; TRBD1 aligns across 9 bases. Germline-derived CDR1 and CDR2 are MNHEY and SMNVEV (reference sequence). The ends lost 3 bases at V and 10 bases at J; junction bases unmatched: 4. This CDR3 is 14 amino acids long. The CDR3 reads CASSFDRGISPLHF. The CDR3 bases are TGTGCCAGCAGTTTCGACAGGGGGATCTCACCCCTCCACTTT.

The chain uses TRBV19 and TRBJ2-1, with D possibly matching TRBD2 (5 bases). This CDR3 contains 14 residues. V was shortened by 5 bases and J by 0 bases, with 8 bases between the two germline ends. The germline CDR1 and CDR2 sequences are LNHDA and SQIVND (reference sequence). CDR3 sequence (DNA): TGTGCCAGTAGTCGGGAAAGCTCCTACAATGAGCAGTTCTTC. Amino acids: CASSRESSYNEQFF.